The 19 T cell receptor beta chains below were found in one sample sequenced in a study of OX40 agonist ivuxolimab in advanced cancers. Assay: immunoSEQ multiplex PCR; the TCRdb copy retains only in-frame clones and omits some. Among 8,500 to 13,000 clones listed, about four fifths were seen once. The sequences come from CD4+ or CD8+ T cells sorted from blood, collected in a trial of the OX40 agonist ivuxolimab. The receptors here all came from an adult with an advanced solid tumor such as melanoma, head and neck, liver or kidney cancer.

V and J are TRBV2 and TRBJ1-4, with D possibly matching TRBD1 (6 bases). The germline V gene encodes CDR1 SNHLY and CDR2 FYNNEI. The V gene lost 2 bases and the J gene lost 2 bases, with 12 bases spanning the gap. The length of the CDR3 is 16 residues. CDR3 sequence (DNA): TGTGCCAGCAGTGAAATGAGACAGGCGACTAATGAAAAACTGTTTTTT. Translation: CASSEMRQATNEKLFF.

This rearrangement joins TRBV13 to TRBJ2-7; 7 bases fit TRBD2. The CDR3 runs 17 residues. The V and J ends lost 0 bases and 0 bases, in that order; junction bases with no gene match: 8. CDR1 PRHDT and CDR2 FYEKMQ come from the germline V gene (reference sequence). The CDR3 DNA reads TGTGCCAGCAGCTTAGGGCCGGATAGCGGGCTCTCCTACGAGCAGTACTTC. It yields the protein CASSLGPDSGLSYEQYF.

The V call is TRBV9, the J call TRBJ2-3; no firm D call. Trimming shortened V by 4 bases and J by 4 bases, and 16 bases separated the two germline ends. Germline V gene sequence: CDR1 SGDLS, CDR2 YYNGEE. The CDR3 extends over 15 amino acids. CDR3 amino acids: CASSPIIEFADTQYF. The CDR3 nucleotides read TGTGCCAGCAGCCCCATCATCGAGTTTGCAGATACGCAGTATTTT.

The chain links TRBV5-6 to TRBJ1-1; D remains ambiguous. The ends were cut back, 5 bases at V and 3 bases at J, with 17 bases in the middle. The CDR3 spans 15 residues. Germline lookup yields CDR1 SGHDT and CDR2 YYEEEE. The CDR3 loop reads CASRHSEGFYTEAFF. Here the CDR3 DNA reads TGTGCCAGCAGGCATTCCGAGGGCTTTTACACTGAAGCTTTCTTT.

This clone has a handful of counts. Sequence at one end of the junction differs from germline and may be a read error. This chain links TRBV5-6 with TRBJ1-3; no definite D call. CDR1 SGHDT and CDR2 YYEEEE come from the germline V gene. The CDR3 has 11 residues. In DNA form, the CDR3 reads TGTGCCAGCAGCTCAGGCGCCATGGACCTCTTT. This codes for CASSSGAMDLF.

V is TRBV27 and J is TRBJ2-7, with 7 bases matching TRBD1. The CDR3 sequence is 14 residues long. Germline CDR1 and CDR2: MNHEY and SMNVEV (reference sequence). V trimming: 5 bases; J trimming: 3 bases; junction bases outside the gene matches: 7. CDR3 DNA: TGTGCCAGCAGTCCCGGGGACAGCTTCTACGAGCAGTACTTC. Translation: CASSPGDSFYEQYF.

This clone was found once. The chain links TRBV5-5 to TRBJ2-7; D ambiguous. CDR1 and CDR2 from the germline V gene are SGHKS and YYEKEE (reference sequence). Trimming removed 0 bases at V and 2 bases at J, with 0 bases between. The CDR3 is 11 amino acids. The DNA of the CDR3 is TGTGCCAGCAGCTTGGCCTACGAGCAGTACTTC. As protein: CASSLAYEQYF.

This chain uses TRBV21-1 with TRBJ1-6; TRBD1, as called in the table, went unchecked against the DNA. TRBV21-1 has pseudogene status. CDR3 length equals 15 residues. CDR3 DNA sequence: TGTGCCAGCAGCAGACGGACAGGGACTAATTCACCCCTCCACTTT. The encoded protein is CASSRRTGTNSPLHF.

The V and J genes are TRBV14 and TRBJ1-2, with no clear D. CDR3 length equals 13 residues. V lost 4 bases, J lost 1 base, and 7 bases lay in between. Germline CDR1 and CDR2: SGHDN and FVKESK. Written as DNA, the CDR3 is TGTGCCAGCAGCCCTGAATATAACTATGGCTACACCTTC. This gives the protein CASSPEYNYGYTF.

The chain joins TRBV6-5 to TRBJ2-5, with D tentatively TRBD1 or TRBD2 (5 bases each). The DNA end is more similar to TRBJ2-7, so the J call may be wrong. The CDR3 is 14 amino acids. Germline loops: CDR1 MNHEY, CDR2 SVGAGI. CDR3 region: CASSPSGSSYEQYF. The CDR3 nucleotides are TGTGCCAGCAGCCCATCAGGGAGCTCCTACGAGCAGTACTTC.

The chain uses TRBV29-1 and TRBJ2-1, with D perhaps TRBD1 (7 bases). V was pared by 4 bases and J by 7 bases, with 14 bases between. CDR3 length equals 13 residues. Per the germline V gene, CDR1 is SQVTM and CDR2 is ANQGSEA. DNA of the CDR3: TGCAGCGTTGTATCCCAGGGGGGAAATGAGCAGTTCTTC. It codes for CSVVSQGGNEQFF.

The chain uses TRBV13 and TRBJ2-7, with 11 bases fitting TRBD1. Germline V gene lookup returns CDR1 PRHDT and CDR2 FYEKMQ (reference sequence). Trimming took 8 bases from V and 3 from J; bases not matched to a gene: 6. The CDR3 has 14 residues. The chain's CDR3 is CASGTGTGGYEQYF. CDR3 bases: TGTGCCAGCGGAACGGGGACAGGGGGCTACGAGCAGTACTTC.

This chain joins TRBV28 and TRBJ2-7; 7 bases align to TRBD1. Germline loops: CDR1 MDHEN, CDR2 SYDVKM. This CDR3 spans 11 amino acids. V dropped 3 bases and J dropped 12; count of bases not matched to a gene: 5. The CDR3, as DNA: TGTGCCAGCAGTTTGGGGACAGTTTTGTACTTC. It encodes CASSLGTVLYF.

This clone rates as large. The chain has TRBV28 and TRBJ2-2; D gene uncertain. V gave up 5 bases and J gave up 4 bases, with 8 bases separating them. Germline CDR1 reads MDHEN; CDR2 reads SYDVKM. The CDR3 has 13 residues. The CDR3: CASSKRGTGELFF. The CDR3 DNA is TGTGCCAGCAGTAAAAGAGGCACCGGGGAGCTGTTTTTT.

This chain connects TRBV28 to TRBJ1-2; tentative D call: TRBD1 (5 bases). Germline-derived CDR1 and CDR2 are MDHEN and SYDVKM. CDR3 size: 14 residues. Trimming cost V 4 bases and J 4 bases, with 13 bases left between them. The CDR3 is CASSYPGTTYGYTF. In nucleotides, the CDR3 is TGTGCCAGCAGTTACCCCGGGACCACCTATGGCTACACCTTC.

This clone was observed a single time. The chain employs TRBV10-1 and TRBJ2-7; D possibly corresponds to TRBD1 (6 bases). Trimming pared 4 bases from V and 2 bases from J, leaving 12 bases between. Germline V gives CDR1 WNHNN, CDR2 SYGVQD (reference sequence). This CDR3 has 14 amino acids. In DNA, the CDR3 is TGCGCCAGCAGTGTGGAGGACAGACCCTACGAGCAGTACTTC. This encodes CASSVEDRPYEQYF.

This clone was seen a few times. In nucleotides, the CDR3 is TGTGCCAGTAGTATAGTGAGCCTCAATGAGCAGTTCTTC. Its protein is CASSIVSLNEQFF. This chain connects TRBV19 to TRBJ2-1; D is uncertain. The germline V and J ends were trimmed by 1 base and 6 bases, with 7 bases remaining between them. The CDR3 is made up of 13 amino acids. Germline assignment: CDR1 LNHDA and CDR2 SQIVND (reference sequence).

Comment on this clone: The junction departs from germline at one end; a sequencing error may be responsible. V is TRBV7-2 and J is TRBJ2-3; D perhaps matches TRBD2 (6 bases). From germline, CDR1 is SGHTA and CDR2 FQGNSA. The CDR3 loop spans 16 amino acids. CDR3: CARSLVAGTGTDTQYF. CDR3 bases: TGTGCCCGCAGCTTAGTGGCGGGAACCGGCACAGATACGCAGTATTTT.

This chain links TRBV4-2 with TRBJ2-7; 7 bases align to TRBD2. V lost 2 bases and J lost 3; bases outside the gene matches: 10. Germline CDR1 LGHNA, CDR2 YNFKEQ. The CDR3 sequence is 16 residues long. CDR3 amino acids: CASSQTPTSRNYEQYF. CDR3 DNA sequence: TGTGCCAGCAGCCAAACCCCGACTAGCCGAAACTACGAGCAGTACTTC.